This passage covers 19 T cell receptor beta chains from one sample sequenced in a study of blood T cell repertoires in COVID-19. The protocol was immunoSEQ multiplex PCR, while the TCRdb copy is restricted to in-frame clones and leaves out a portion. The table lists 250,000 to 350,000 clones, about 88% of them singletons. The sequenced material came from peripheral blood. The receptors shown here come from a human donor with COVID-19, enrolled during active disease. The donor label of this sample is uncertain.

V and J are TRBV30 and TRBJ1-1, with 10 positions matching TRBD1. The V and J ends lost 8 bases and 6 bases, in that order; junction bases with no gene match: 12. There are 14 residues in the CDR3. The germline gives CDR1 GTSNPN, CDR2 SVGIG (reference sequence). The CDR3 is CAKQDRGGMAEAFF. The CDR3, as DNA: TGTGCCAAGCAGGACAGGGGGGGGATGGCTGAAGCTTTCTTT.

There are a few counts of this clone. This chain uses TRBV12-3 or TRBV12-4 with TRBJ1-1; TRBD1 might be the D (6 bases). This CDR3 contains 12 residues. V was pared by 5 bases and J by 7 bases, with 11 bases between. CDR3 sequence: CASSPRQVEAFF. CDR3 DNA: TGTGCCAGCAGTCCCCGACAGGTTGAAGCTTTCTTT.

This clone was seen a single time. The chain joins TRBV29-1 to TRBJ2-3, with a possible D match to TRBD2 (5 bases). Trimming stripped 0 bases from V and 0 bases from J, with 19 bases between. Germline CDR1 reads SQVTM; CDR2 reads ANQGSEA. The CDR3 sequence is 18 residues long. The CDR3 DNA reads as TGCAGCGTTGAAGATCGGAGTTTCCGGACTTTTAGCACAGATACGCAGTATTTT. Protein sequence: CSVEDRSFRTFSTDTQYF.

The CDR3 sequence is CASSQERGRREQFF. DNA of the CDR3: TGCGCCAGCAGCCAAGAAAGGGGCCGCCGTGAGCAGTTCTTC. The chain couples TRBV4-3 to TRBJ2-1, with D maybe TRBD1 (5 bases). Germline CDR1 is LGHNA and CDR2 is YSLEER. This CDR3 is built from 14 residues. V gave up 0 bases and J gave up 9 bases, with 12 bases separating them.

By share, this clone ranks as medium-sized. This chain links TRBV6-2 or TRBV6-3 with TRBJ2-5; 10 bases are a match to TRBD1. V was pared by 2 bases and J by 5 bases, with 5 bases of the junction left unmatched. CDR3 length equals 15 residues. CDR1 is MNHEY, CDR2 SVGEGT, per germline. CDR3 sequence reads: CASSYPTGGKETQYF. CDR3 nucleotide sequence: TGTGCCAGCAGTTACCCGACAGGGGGCAAGGAGACCCAGTACTTC.

The genes are TRBV9 and TRBJ1-2, with 12 nucleotides matching TRBD1. Per the germline V gene, CDR1 is SGDLS and CDR2 is YYNGEE. The CDR3 extends over 18 amino acids. J gave up 9 bases and V 4 bases, and 19 bases lay outside the gene matches. CDR3 protein: CASSPRPGTGGEVVRYTF. CDR3 in DNA: TGTGCCAGCAGCCCACGTCCCGGGACAGGGGGCGAAGTGGTCCGCTACACCTTC.

The V call is TRBV5-1, the J call TRBJ2-7, with TRBD2 matching 12 bases. The V gene end was trimmed by 2 bases and the J gene end by 7 bases; junction bases not matched to a gene: 10. Per germline, CDR1 SGHRS and CDR2 YFSETQ. The CDR3 totals 16 residues. The CDR3 protein is CASSFGLAGPTGEQYF. The CDR3 nucleotides read TGCGCCAGCAGCTTCGGACTAGCGGGACCCACGGGGGAGCAGTACTTC.

The genes are TRBV10-3 and TRBJ1-5; D unclear. The V end lost 2 bases, the J end lost 4 bases, and 6 bases lay between the germline ends. Per germline, CDR1 ENHRY and CDR2 SYGVKD. The CDR3 is made up of 13 amino acids. The CDR3 is CAISEASNQPQHF. The CDR3 region has the DNA TGTGCCATCAGTGAGGCCAGTAATCAGCCCCAGCATTTT.

This chain links TRBV28 with TRBJ2-7; TRBD1 might be the D (5 bases). CDR3 length equals 12 residues. CDR1 and CDR2 from the germline V gene are MDHEN and SYDVKM. In DNA, the CDR3 is TGTGCTTCCTCAGGGAATGTGGACGAGCAGTACTTC. Its protein is CASSGNVDEQYF. Together with reference TRBV28 and TRBJ2-7, the CDR3 gives the full variable domain: DVKVTQSSRYLVKRTGEKVFLECVQDMDHENMFWYRQDPGLGLRLIYFSYDVKMKEKGDIPEGYSVSREKKERFSLILESASTNQTSMYLCASSGNVDEQYFGPGTRLTVT.

This chain connects TRBV7-2 to TRBJ1-2; 7 bases are shared with TRBD1. V lost 6 bases and J lost 7; bases outside the gene matches: 11. The germline gives CDR1 SGHTA, CDR2 FQGNSA. The CDR3 is 14 amino acids. The CDR3 here is CASRQTGAGGGYTF. For the CDR3, the DNA is TGTGCCAGCAGGCAAACAGGGGCAGGAGGTGGCTACACCTTC.

The rearrangement joins TRBV28 to TRBJ2-1, with 8 bases identical to TRBD1. In germline, CDR1 is MDHEN, CDR2 SYDVKM. V trimming: 2 bases; J trimming: 8 bases; junction bases outside the gene matches: 8. This CDR3 comprises 15 residues. The CDR3 region has the DNA TGTGCCAGCAGTTTAAGAGACAGGGGTTTCGATGAGCAGTTCTTC. This gives the protein CASSLRDRGFDEQFF. The full variable domain, rest sourced from reference TRBV28 and TRBJ2-1, is DVKVTQSSRYLVKRTGEKVFLECVQDMDHENMFWYRQDPGLGLRLIYFSYDVKMKEKGDIPEGYSVSREKKERFSLILESASTNQTSMYLCASSLRDRGFDEQFFGPGTRLTVL.

The chain joins TRBV11-3 to TRBJ2-1, with 11 bases that match TRBD2. Per germline, CDR1 SGHNT and CDR2 YENEEA. V dropped 1 base and J dropped 7; count of bases not matched to a gene: 3. The CDR3 extends over 15 amino acids. The CDR3, as DNA: TGTGCCAGCAGCTTAGGGTTAGCGGGAGGGAATGAGCAGTTCTTC. Its translation: CASSLGLAGGNEQFF.

The chain is built from TRBV11-1 and TRBJ1-1; 9 nucleotides line up with TRBD1. Unmatched junction bases numbered 12, after V lost 7 bases and J lost 3 bases. The CDR3 covers 16 residues. Looked up from germline, CDR1 is SGHAT and CDR2 is FQDESV (reference sequence). In nucleotides, the CDR3 is TGTGCCAGCATCAAGGGACAGGGAGGTTCGGACACTGAAGCTTTCTTT. Translation gives CASIKGQGGSDTEAFF.

J is TRBJ1-4 and V is TRBV19, with 8 bases matching TRBD1. V was pared by 5 bases and J by 8 bases, with 4 bases of the junction left unmatched. This CDR3 has 13 residues. Germline assignment: CDR1 LNHDA and CDR2 SQIVND (reference sequence). The CDR3 bases are TGTGCCAGTAGTCAGGGGGCTGGCGAAAAACTGTTTTTT. This gives the protein CASSQGAGEKLFF.

Only one count was recorded for this clone. The chain couples TRBV7-9 to TRBJ1-4; maybe TRBD1 (5 bases). The V gene's germline CDR1 is SEHNR and CDR2 FQNEAQ (reference sequence). V was pared by 3 bases and J by 4 bases, with 9 bases between. This CDR3 region has 14 residues. CDR3 in amino acids: CASSFRQFNEKLFF. In nucleotides, the CDR3 is TGTGCCAGCAGCTTCAGACAGTTTAATGAAAAACTGTTTTTT.

The rearrangement links TRBV29-1 to TRBJ2-3, with TRBD2 matching over 13 bases. CDR3 length: 15 residues. The junction had 5 bases not matched to a gene; V was cut back by 4 bases and J by 4 bases. The germline CDR1 and CDR2 sequences are SQVTM and ANQGSEA. DNA of the CDR3: TGCAGCGTTGTGTCGACTAGCGGGGGGCCAGATACGCAGTATTTT. This encodes CSVVSTSGGPDTQYF.

The V gene is TRBV11-3, the J gene TRBJ2-5; D is perhaps TRBD1 (5 bases). The CDR3 covers 13 residues. V was cut by 5 bases and J by 4 bases, with 11 bases left in between. The germline CDR1 and CDR2 sequences are SGHNT and YENEEA. DNA for the CDR3: TGTGCCAGCAGCACCGGGCAGGGAGAGACCCAGTACTTC. Protein sequence: CASSTGQGETQYF.

The rearrangement joins TRBV19 to TRBJ1-2; 11 nucleotides match TRBD1. The germline CDR1 and CDR2 sequences are LNHDA and SQIVND (reference sequence). The CDR3 has 18 amino acids. V lost 3 bases to trimming and J lost 5 bases; unmatched junction nucleotides: 14. CDR3 protein: CASSIPIVGTGGHYGYTF. Written as DNA, the CDR3 is TGTGCCAGTAGTATCCCCATTGTGGGGACAGGGGGGCATTATGGCTACACCTTC.

The chain is built from TRBV24-1 and TRBJ2-1; D may be TRBD2 (5 bases). The CDR3 extends over 12 amino acids. Per the germline V gene, CDR1 is KGHDR and CDR2 is SFDVKD. V shed 4 bases and J shed 9 bases, with 9 bases lying between them. As DNA, the CDR3 is TGTGCCACCAGTGAGACTGCGGGTGAGCAGTTCTTC. Its protein is CATSETAGEQFF.